This T cell receptor (beta chain) derives from a study of blood T cells in healthy people across ages (dated by TCRdb to about 2015). Study-wide context: In model experiments, template switching captured roughly one uniquely barcoded TCR beta cDNA molecule for every two T cells. The study measured age-related changes in TCR beta repertoire diversity using deep sequencing normalized with unique cDNA molecular identifiers. The donors were divided into four age groups: young (average around 17 years), middle-aged (approximately 42), aged (62) and long-lived (more than 75). Two additional independent replicas of 1 million unique cDNA reads from the same blood draw were analyzed for two donors (one aged 18 to 29 and one aged 80 or older).

What the research found in general, with its limitations: Compared with the aged group, the long-lived group had more naive CD4+ T cells, fewer expanded clones and increased TCR diversity, suggesting age selection. Observed TCR beta diversity per million T cells fell roughly linearly with age, and a significant reduction was already apparent by age roughly 41. The CMV infection status of donors was not known, potentially confounding age-related changes in expanded clonotypes. The percentage of naive T cells measured by flow cytometry correlated strongly with observed TCR beta diversity. Total diversity estimates from one million sequenced T cells were considered lower bounds and underestimates. Conclusive comparison of naive and antigen-experienced compartments was prevented by the profiling of bulk unsorted PBMCs.

The library was generated by 5' RACE. For sequencing, an Illumina HiSeq 2500 was employed. A second PCR of about 6 to 11 cycles was performed with a sample-barcoded 5' primer and a J-beta primer mix. A unique molecular identifier was introduced onto each TCR beta cDNA molecule by a template-switch 5' adaptor carrying 12 random nucleotides. At least 2.5 million CDR3-containing paired-end reads were obtained from each sample. All of the RNA was converted into first-strand cDNA using the Mint cDNA synthesis kit, with a TRBC-specific oligonucleotide serving as the primer. All cDNA was treated with uracil-DNA glycosylase and then went through a first 18-cycle PCR with the universal primers M1SS and BC2_uni_R. The original methods were these. Normalization of each sample was performed by random selection of 1 million high-quality reads, each carrying a distinct molecular identifier. Reads sharing molecular identifiers were discarded rather than binned into consensus sequences. MiTCR, set to a Q25 quality threshold and the strictest error-elimination algorithm, was used for CDR3 identification, clonotype clustering and error correction. A nonparametric unseen species model with Euler transformation was used to estimate a lower bound on total TCR beta diversity. TCRdb reprocessed the public reads (quality trimming at Q25 with fastp, clone calling with MiXCR) and kept in-frame beta chains. CDR3 protein sequences are deduplicated, and each keeps its most common genes and DNA. The V and J calls, along with clone size, are taken from TCRdb and not from the paper's own processing. The sample contains more than 750,000 distinct CDR3 sequences, 25% to 30% of them found a single time. The ten top clones hold roughly 10% of the sample.

The approximately 40 donors, aged roughly 6 to 90 years, were systemically healthy Caucasian individuals from Russia. Each donor gave about 9.8 milliliters of peripheral blood, drawn into EDTA-treated Vacutainer tubes. Ficoll-Paque density-gradient centrifugation was used to isolate PBMCs, with at least 6.5 million per sample. Trizol reagent was used to extract total RNA from PBMCs, with at least 5.5 micrograms per sample. For every donor, flow cytometry on a PBMC aliquot measured the percentage of naive CD45RAhigh/CD27high T cells. Reading from cysteine to phenylalanine, the CDR3 counts 14 amino acids. The only DNA kept is the CDR3, 42 bases in frame from the first base. The germline V gene encodes CDR1 MGHDK and CDR2 SYGVNS. In regard to this clonotype: Its antigen remains unidentified. A junction boundary mismatches the germline segment, possibly from a read error.

These data also featured in a second study, about T cells of mothers and their children. The second study also describes: The donors were nine systemically healthy Caucasian individuals, made up of three mothers and their six children. cDNA synthesis used all of the extracted RNA, with 1.5 ug of RNA in each 15 ul reaction. In the second PCR, the M1S primer added sample barcodes and 2-4 random nucleotides. Each mother yielded over 9.5 million TCR beta CDR3 reads and each child 2.5 million to 3.5 million reads. In both related and unrelated pairs, thymic selection shapes the output of TCR recombination in a similar way, with inherited differences having only a minor effect. Normalized repertoire overlap was always slightly but never significantly higher in related than unrelated mother-child pairs. No persistent microchimeric T cell clones were detected, at a sensitivity of roughly 96 clones per million clonotypes. Deep NGS was used in the study to compare the TCR beta repertoires of mothers and children and to look for features that separate related mother-child pairs from unrelated individuals. On average, the children were about 12 +/- 4 years old, while the mothers were approximately 41 +/- 4 years old. Libraries were sequenced on Illumina HiSeq 2000 with 100+100 nt paired-end reads after adapter ligation with NEBNext reagents. To prevent cross-contamination, the mother and child libraries were prepared one month apart and sequenced in separate runs. For each donor, somewhere between 500,000 and 2,000,000 distinct TCR beta clonotypes were identified. Naive TCR beta clonotypes were estimated from low-frequency clonotypes matched to each donor's FACS-determined naive share, without sorting.

The source is a woman in her forties in good health. Sequencing input: blood. The sequence joins TRBV25-1 to TRBJ1-5; TRBD1 aligns with 10 central bases. The encoded CDR3 is CAISDRGPNQPQHF. The nucleotides are TGTGCCATCAGTGACAGGGGGCCCAATCAGCCCCAGCATTTT.